This TCR beta chain originates from a study of CD8+CD57+ T cells in acquired aplastic anemia. At the level of the study: Sorted CD4+ and CD8+ cells gave a mean 3.2 ug DNA, range about 0.17 to 27.4 ug. For CD4+ cells, healthy donors had an average of approximately 9.8 million reads.

Study-wide points: Comparison of patients with controls identified 25 to 30 shared CD8+ CDR3 sequences. Between the patient and control groups, CD8+ Simpson's diversity did not differ significantly.

Between the trimmed V and J ends, which lost 2 bases and 7 bases, there was a span of 17 bases. The germline gives CDR1 SQVTM, CDR2 ANQGSEA. This CDR3 comprises 14 residues. About this clonotype itself: The target antigen is unknown.

The TCR beta profiling, which covered VDJ combination and CDR3 sequence, was carried out using genomic DNA as the template. TCRdb analysed the reads with MiXCR anew, one entry per CDR3 protein. This sample has 190,000 or so distinct CDR3 sequences, with around 60% found just once. The V call is TRBV29-1, the J call TRBJ1-1; D is possibly TRBD1 (6 bases). The TCR originated in a human donor in good health. Sequenced: sorted CD4+, CD8+, or CD8+CD57+ T cells (not recorded which) from PBMCs. CDR3 DNA sequence: TGCAGCGTTGAATTCACAGGGAAATATAATGAAGCTTTCTTT. It yields the protein CSVEFTGKYNEAFF.